This T cell receptor beta chain is drawn from a study of vaccination effects on CD4 cells after COVID-19. As for the study in general: Sampling occurred a median 72 days post second dose, range 14 to 241.

The table came from immunoSEQ multiplex PCR; TCRdb's copy has only in-frame clones and leaves some out. In the table there are under 85,000 clones, 60% to 80% of which are singletons. Trimming cost V 0 bases and J 10 bases, with 10 bases left between them. Germline V gives CDR1 SGHRS, CDR2 YFSETQ. The CDR3 runs 13 residues. Notes on this clone: The antigen remains unidentified.

Sequencing followed a ViraFEST assay step that expanded antigen-specific CD4+ T cells with viral peptide pools. The culture ran for about eleven days before CD4+ T cells were isolated. Participants received two doses of either the BNT162b2 or mRNA-1273 vaccine. Half of the medium was exchanged for IL-2 medium on both days 3 and 7. Study observations and caveats: Missing from the study were early post-infection timepoints, and its convalescent patients were few. By a late point after vaccination, infection- and vaccine-induced clones had shrunk markedly through clonal contraction.

The TCR comes from a human donor who received a COVID-19 vaccine. Sequencing used CD4+ T cells from PBMCs cultured with HCoV-OC43 spike peptides, obtained after COVID-19 vaccination. Subset of the sample: HCoV-OC43 spike overlapping peptide pool stimulation. The chain is built from TRBV5-1 and TRBJ1-4; D not certain. The CDR3 reads CASSLGQRGKLFF. The CDR3 nucleotides are TGCGCCAGCAGCTTGGGACAACGGGGAAAACTGTTTTTT.